This TCR beta chain was sequenced during a study of blood T cells in healthy people across ages. This clonotype was detected only a few times. A second PCR of roughly 7 to 11 cycles used a sample-barcoded 5' primer and a J-beta primer mix. From the 5' RACE reads, TCRdb called clonotypes with MiXCR, one entry per CDR3 protein. The top ten clones hold 2.1% of a sample with 1.5 million to 2 million distinct CDR3 sequences, around half of them seen once. Germline loops: CDR1 SGDLS, CDR2 YYNGEE. Trimming pared 3 bases from V and 6 bases from J, leaving 13 bases between. This CDR3 spans 14 amino acids. The sample was blood. V is TRBV9 and J is TRBJ1-5; D possibly corresponds to TRBD1 (6 bases). The TCR sequence derives from a middle-aged woman in good health. The CDR3 sequence: CASSAAGDGQPQHF. DNA for the CDR3: TGTGCCAGCAGCGCAGCAGGGGACGGTCAGCCCCAGCATTTT.